This T cell receptor beta chain was sequenced for a study of neurological immune-mediated disorders. Trimming stripped 2 bases from V and 6 bases from J, with 11 bases between. Germline V gene data show CDR1 as SEHNR and CDR2 as FQNEAQ (reference sequence). The CDR3 length is 13 residues. This clonotype was counted many times. From the 5' RACE reads, TCRdb called clonotypes with MiXCR, one entry per CDR3 protein. The profile shows tens of thousands of distinct CDR3 sequences, approximately 5.9% of them singletons. The clonotype was recovered from a young man in good health. The specimen sequenced was CD8+ T cells from blood. This sequence joins TRBV7-9 and TRBJ2-7, with unresolved D. The CDR3 is CASSLSLLGEQYF. CDR3 in DNA: TGTGCCAGCAGCTTATCCCTGCTGGGCGAGCAGTACTTC.